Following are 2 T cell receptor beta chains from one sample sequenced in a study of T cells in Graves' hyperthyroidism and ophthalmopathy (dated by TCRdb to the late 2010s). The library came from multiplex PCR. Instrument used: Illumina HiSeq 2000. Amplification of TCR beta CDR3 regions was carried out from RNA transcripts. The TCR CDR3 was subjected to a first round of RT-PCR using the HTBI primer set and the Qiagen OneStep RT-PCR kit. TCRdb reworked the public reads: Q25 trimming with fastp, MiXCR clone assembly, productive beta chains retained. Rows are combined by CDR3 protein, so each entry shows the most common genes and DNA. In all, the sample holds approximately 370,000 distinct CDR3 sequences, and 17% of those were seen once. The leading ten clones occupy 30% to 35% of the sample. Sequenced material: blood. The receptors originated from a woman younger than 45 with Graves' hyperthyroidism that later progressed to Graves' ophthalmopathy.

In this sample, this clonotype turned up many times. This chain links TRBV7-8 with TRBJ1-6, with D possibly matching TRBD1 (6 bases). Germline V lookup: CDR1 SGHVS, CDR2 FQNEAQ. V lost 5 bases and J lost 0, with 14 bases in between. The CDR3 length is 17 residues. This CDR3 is CASSTAGESSYNSPLHF. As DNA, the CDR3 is TGTGCCAGCAGCACCGCAGGGGAGAGCTCCTATAATTCACCCCTCCACTTT.

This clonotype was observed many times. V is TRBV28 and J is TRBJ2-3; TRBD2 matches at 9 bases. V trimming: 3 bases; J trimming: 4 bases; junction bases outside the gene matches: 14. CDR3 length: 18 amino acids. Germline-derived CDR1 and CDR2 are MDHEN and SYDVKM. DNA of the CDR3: TGTGCCAGCAGTTTCCCGACGTGGGCTAGCGGGAACCCAGATACGCAGTATTTT. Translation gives CASSFPTWASGNPDTQYF.